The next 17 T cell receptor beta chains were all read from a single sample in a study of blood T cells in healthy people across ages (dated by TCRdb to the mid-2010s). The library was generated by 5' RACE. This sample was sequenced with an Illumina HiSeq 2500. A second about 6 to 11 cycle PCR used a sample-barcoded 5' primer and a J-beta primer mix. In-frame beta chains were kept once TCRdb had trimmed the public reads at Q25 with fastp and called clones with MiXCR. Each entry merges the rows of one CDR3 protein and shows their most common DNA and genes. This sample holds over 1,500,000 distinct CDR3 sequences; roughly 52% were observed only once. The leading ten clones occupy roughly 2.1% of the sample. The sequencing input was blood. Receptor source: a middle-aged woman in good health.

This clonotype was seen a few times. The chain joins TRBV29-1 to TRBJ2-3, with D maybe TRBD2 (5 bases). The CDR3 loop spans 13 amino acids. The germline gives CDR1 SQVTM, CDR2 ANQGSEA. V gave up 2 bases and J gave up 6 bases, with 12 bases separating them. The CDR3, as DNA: TGCAGCGTTGAAAGCGGAGTCGCGGATACGCAGTATTTT. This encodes CSVESGVADTQYF.

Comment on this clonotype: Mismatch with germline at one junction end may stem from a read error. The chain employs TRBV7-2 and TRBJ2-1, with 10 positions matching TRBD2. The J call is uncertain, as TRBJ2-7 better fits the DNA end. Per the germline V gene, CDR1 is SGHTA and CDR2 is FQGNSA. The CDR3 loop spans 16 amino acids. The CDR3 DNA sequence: TGCGCCAGCAGCTTAGTTTCACTAGCGGGATACAATGAGCAGTACTTC. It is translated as CASSLVSLAGYNEQYF.

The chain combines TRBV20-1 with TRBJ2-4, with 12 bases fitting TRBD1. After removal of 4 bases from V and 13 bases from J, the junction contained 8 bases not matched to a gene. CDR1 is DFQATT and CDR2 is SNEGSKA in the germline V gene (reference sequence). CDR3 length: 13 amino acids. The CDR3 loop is CSAKGTGGVGQYF. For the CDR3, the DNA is TGCAGTGCTAAGGGGACAGGGGGCGTCGGGCAGTACTTC.

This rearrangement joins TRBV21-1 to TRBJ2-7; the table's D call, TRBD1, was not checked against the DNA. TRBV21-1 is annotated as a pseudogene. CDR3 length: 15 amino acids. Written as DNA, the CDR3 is TGTGCCAGCAGCCAAGGGACAGCCTTCTCCTACGAGCAGTACTTC. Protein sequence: CASSQGTAFSYEQYF.

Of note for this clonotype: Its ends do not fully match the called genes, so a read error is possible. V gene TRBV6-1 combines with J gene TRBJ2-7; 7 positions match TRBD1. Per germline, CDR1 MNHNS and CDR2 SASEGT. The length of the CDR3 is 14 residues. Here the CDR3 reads CTSREHRGTYEQYF. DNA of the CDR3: TGTACCAGCCGAGAGCACAGGGGAACCTACGAGCAGTACTTC.

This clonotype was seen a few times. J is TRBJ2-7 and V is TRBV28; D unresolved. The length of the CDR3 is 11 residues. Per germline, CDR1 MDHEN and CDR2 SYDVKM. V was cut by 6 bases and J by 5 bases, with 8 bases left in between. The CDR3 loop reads CASRGPNEQYF. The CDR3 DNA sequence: TGTGCCAGCAGAGGGCCCAACGAGCAGTACTTC.

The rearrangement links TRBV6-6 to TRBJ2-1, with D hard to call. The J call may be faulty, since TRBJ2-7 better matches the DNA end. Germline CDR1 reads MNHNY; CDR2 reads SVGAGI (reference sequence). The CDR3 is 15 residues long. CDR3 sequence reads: CASSQDESSYNEQYF. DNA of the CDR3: TGTGCCAGCAGCCAGGACGAGAGTTCCTACAATGAGCAGTACTTC.

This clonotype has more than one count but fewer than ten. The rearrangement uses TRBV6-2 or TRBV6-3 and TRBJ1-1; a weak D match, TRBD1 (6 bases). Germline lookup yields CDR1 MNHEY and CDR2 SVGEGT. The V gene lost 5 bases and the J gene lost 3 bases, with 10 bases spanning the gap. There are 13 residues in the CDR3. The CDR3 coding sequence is TGTGCCAGCAGTGCCGACAGGTACACTGAAGCTTTCTTT. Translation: CASSADRYTEAFF.

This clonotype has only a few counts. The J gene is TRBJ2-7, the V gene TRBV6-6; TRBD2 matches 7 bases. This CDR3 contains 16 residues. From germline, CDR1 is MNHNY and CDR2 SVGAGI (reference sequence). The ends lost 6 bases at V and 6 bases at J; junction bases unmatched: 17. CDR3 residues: CASRPPRDYPRAEQYF. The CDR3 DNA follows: TGTGCCAGCAGGCCGCCTAGGGACTACCCCAGAGCCGAGCAGTACTTC.

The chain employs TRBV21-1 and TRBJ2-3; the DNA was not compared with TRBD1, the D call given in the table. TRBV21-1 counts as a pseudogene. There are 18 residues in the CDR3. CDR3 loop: CASSIADLAPGGSDTQYF. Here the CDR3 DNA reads TGTGCCAGCAGCATAGCAGATTTGGCCCCAGGGGGGTCAGATACGCAGTATTTT.

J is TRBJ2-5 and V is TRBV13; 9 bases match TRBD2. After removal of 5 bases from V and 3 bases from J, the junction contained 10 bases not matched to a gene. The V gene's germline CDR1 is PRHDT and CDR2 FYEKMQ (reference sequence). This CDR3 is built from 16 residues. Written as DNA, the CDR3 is TGTGCCAGCAGCCCTACCCGATCTAGCGGGGAAGAGACCCAGTACTTC. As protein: CASSPTRSSGEETQYF.

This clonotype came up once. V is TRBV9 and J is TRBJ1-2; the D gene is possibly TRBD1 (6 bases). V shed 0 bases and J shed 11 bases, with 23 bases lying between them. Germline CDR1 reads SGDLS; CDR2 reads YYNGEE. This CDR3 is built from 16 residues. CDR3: CASSVGSTSGGAGYTF. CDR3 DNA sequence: TGTGCCAGCAGCGTAGGGTCCACTAGCGGGGGGGCCGGATACACCTTC. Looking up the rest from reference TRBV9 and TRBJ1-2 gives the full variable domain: DSGVTQTPKHLITATGQRVTLRCSPRSGDLSVYWYQQSLDQGLQFLIQYYNGEERAKGNILERFSAQQFPDLHSELNLSSLELGDSALYFCASSVGSTSGGAGYTFGSGTRLTVV.

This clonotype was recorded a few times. The CDR3 sequence: CASSLYNQPQHF. The CDR3 region has the DNA TGTGCCAGCAGCTTATACAATCAGCCCCAGCATTTT. The chain recombines TRBV7-2 with TRBJ1-5, with D uncertain. V was cut by 2 bases and J by 3 bases, with 2 bases left in between. This CDR3 region has 12 residues. Germline assignment: CDR1 SGHTA and CDR2 FQGNSA.

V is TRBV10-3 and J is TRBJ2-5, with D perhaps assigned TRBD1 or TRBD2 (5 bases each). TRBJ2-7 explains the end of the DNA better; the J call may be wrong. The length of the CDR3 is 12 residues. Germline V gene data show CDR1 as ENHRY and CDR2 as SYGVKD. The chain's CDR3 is CAIGGSGTEQYF. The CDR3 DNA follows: TGTGCCATCGGTGGGTCAGGGACCGAGCAGTACTTC.

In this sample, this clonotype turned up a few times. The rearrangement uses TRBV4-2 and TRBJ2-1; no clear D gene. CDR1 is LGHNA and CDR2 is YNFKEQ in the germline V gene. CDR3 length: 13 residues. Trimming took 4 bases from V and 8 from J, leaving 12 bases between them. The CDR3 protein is CASSLDSRDEQFF. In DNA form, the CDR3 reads TGTGCCAGCAGCCTAGATTCTAGAGATGAGCAGTTCTTC.

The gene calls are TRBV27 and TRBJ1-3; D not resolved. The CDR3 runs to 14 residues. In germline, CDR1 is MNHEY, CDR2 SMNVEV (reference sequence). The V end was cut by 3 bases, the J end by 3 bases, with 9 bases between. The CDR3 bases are TGTGCCAGCAGTTTGGTATATGGTGGAAACACCATATATTTT. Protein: CASSLVYGGNTIYF.

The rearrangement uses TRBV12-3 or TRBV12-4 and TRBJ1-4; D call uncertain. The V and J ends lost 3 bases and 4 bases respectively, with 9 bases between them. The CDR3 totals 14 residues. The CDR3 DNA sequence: TGTGCCAGCAGTTTTTACGGCTATAATGAAAAACTGTTTTTT. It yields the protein CASSFYGYNEKLFF.